The TCR beta chain under discussion was sequenced for a study of blood T cell repertoires in COVID-19 (dated by TCRdb to about 2020). At the level of the whole study: Samples covering the acute and convalescent phases of COVID-19 were provided by collaborators in the United States, Italy and Spain. The material from the prospective study consisted of cDNA or gDNA derived from T cells, B-cell-depleted T cells, or PBMCs. Where available, HLA class I and class II types were obtained from metadata supplied by the sample provider rather than from assay-based typing. The dataset comprised deeply sampled blood TCRbeta repertoires from subjects exposed to, actively infected with, or recovered from COVID-19. The samples were drawn from the first 160 participants of the ongoing ImmuneRACE study and from over 950 subjects provided by 6 global collaborators. A de-identified subject ID, COVID-19 status, age in years and sex were almost always included in the sample metadata. The repertoires were made available in a free public database intended to serve as a resource for research on the immune response to SARS-CoV-2. What the study reported, not specific to this receptor: How much clinical and demographic metadata was included differed by source and by participant, and the metadata was provided uncurated.

Enrolling through a virtual design, the prospective study's participants ranged in age from about 18 to 89 years and lived across more than 20 United States geographic areas. In the prospective study, cohorts were assigned on the basis of participant-reported clinical history obtained from a screening survey and a study questionnaire. In the prospective study, mobile phlebotomists collected whole blood, serum and a nasopharyngeal or oropharyngeal swab from each participant. Prospective study participants could optionally give additional blood draws and questionnaires over an approximately two-month period. Prospective study blood samples were shipped either frozen or at room temperature before DNA extraction. Of note for this clone: This clone's antigen is unknown. Per-nucleotide qualities are absent, and no much larger clonotype sits a single base away. The same CDR3 can be traced to other DNA sequences in this sample.

The immunoSEQ Assay, a bias-controlled multiplex PCR, was used to amplify TCRbeta CDR3 regions from genomic DNA. Processing in the source paper ran as follows. The number of nucleated cells in each sample was estimated by amplification of reference gene primers within the assay. To quantify the absolute abundance of each unique TCRbeta CDR3 rearrangement, sequence reads were collapsed and filtered. Productive Simpson clonality was computed per sample as the square root of Simpson's diversity index over productive rearrangements. The table was pulled from immuneACCESS by TCRdb, which kept in-frame rearrangements only. Such tables lose some clones; where checked, under half of the loss comes from unresolved V genes, and the rest has no known cause. The V and J calls and clone size come from that table; D and trimming were worked out from the DNA. Within this sample are under 500,000 clones, with about 90% of them counted one time only. The ten largest make up about 2% of the sample.

The CDR3, cysteine through phenylalanine, is 13 amino acids long. Kept here is only the CDR3 DNA, which spans 39 bases and is read in frame from base 1. The germline V gene (reference sequence) gives CDR1 as LNHDA and CDR2 as SQIVND. Trimming costs V 5 bases and J 4 bases, and their ends lie 9 bases apart. Specimen: PBMCs or T cells enriched from blood (not recorded which). The sequence was collected from a woman between 18 and 29 years old with acute COVID-19. The sequence is built from TRBV19 and TRBJ1-5; the D gene remains uncertain. The DNA reads TGTGCCAGTAGTTCTCCGCAGAATCAGCCCCAGCATTTT. Translated, this gives CASSSPQNQPQHF. Reference TRBV19 and TRBJ1-5 proteins supply the regions before and after the CDR3; the full variable domain is: DGGITQSPKYLFRKEGQNVTLSCEQNLNHDAMYWYRQDPGQGLRLIYYSQIVNDFQKGDIAEGYSVSREKKESFPLTVTSAQKNPTAFYLCASSSPQNQPQHFGDGTRLSIL.